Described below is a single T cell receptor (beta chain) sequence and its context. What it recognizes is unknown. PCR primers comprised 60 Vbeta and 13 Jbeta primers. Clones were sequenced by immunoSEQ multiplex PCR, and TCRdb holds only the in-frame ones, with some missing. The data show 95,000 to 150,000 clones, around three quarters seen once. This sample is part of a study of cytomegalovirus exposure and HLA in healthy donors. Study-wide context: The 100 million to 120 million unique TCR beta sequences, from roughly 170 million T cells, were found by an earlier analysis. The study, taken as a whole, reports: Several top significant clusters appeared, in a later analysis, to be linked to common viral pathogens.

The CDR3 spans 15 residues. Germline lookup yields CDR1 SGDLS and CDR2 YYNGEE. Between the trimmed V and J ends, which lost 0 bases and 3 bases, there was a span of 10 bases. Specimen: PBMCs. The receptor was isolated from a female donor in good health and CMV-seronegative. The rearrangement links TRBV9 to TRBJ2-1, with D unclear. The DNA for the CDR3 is TGTGCCAGCAGCGTAGGTCCAACTCACTACAATGAGCAGTTCTTC. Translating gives CASSVGPTHYNEQFF.